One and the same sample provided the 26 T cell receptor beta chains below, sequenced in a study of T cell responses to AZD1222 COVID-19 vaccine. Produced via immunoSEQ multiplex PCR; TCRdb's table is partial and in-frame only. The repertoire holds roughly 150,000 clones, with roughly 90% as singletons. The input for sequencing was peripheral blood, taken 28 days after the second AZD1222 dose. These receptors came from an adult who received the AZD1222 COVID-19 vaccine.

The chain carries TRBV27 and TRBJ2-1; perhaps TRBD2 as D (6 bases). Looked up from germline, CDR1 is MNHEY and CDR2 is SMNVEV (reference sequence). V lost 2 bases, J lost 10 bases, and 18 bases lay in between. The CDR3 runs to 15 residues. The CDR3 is CASSLIPAGSSEQFF. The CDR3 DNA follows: TGTGCCAGCAGTTTAATTCCGGCGGGGTCAAGCGAGCAGTTCTTC.

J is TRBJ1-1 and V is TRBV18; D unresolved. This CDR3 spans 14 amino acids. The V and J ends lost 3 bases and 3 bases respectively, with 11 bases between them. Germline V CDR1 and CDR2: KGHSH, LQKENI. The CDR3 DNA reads TGTGCCAGCTCACCGGCCTCTCCCCACACTGAAGCTTTCTTT. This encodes CASSPASPHTEAFF.

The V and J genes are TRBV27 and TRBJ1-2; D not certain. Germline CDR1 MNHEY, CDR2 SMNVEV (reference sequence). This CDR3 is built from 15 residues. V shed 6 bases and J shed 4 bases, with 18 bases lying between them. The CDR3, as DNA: TGTGCCAGCAGCCCTGTGGGGTTTTGGGGCTATGGCTACACCTTC. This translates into CASSPVGFWGYGYTF.

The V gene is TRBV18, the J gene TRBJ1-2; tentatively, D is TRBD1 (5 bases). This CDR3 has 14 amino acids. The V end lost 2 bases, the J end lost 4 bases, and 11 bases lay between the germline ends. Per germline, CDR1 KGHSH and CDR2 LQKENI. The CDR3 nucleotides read TGTGCCAGCTCACCATCCGGGCAGGGCTATGGCTACACCTTC. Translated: CASSPSGQGYGYTF.

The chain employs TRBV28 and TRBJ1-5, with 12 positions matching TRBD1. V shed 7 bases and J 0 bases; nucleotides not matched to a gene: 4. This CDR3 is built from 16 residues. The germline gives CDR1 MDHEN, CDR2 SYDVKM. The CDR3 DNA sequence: TGTGCCAGCATAAGGGACAGGGGGCATAGCAATCAGCCCCAGCATTTT. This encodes CASIRDRGHSNQPQHF.

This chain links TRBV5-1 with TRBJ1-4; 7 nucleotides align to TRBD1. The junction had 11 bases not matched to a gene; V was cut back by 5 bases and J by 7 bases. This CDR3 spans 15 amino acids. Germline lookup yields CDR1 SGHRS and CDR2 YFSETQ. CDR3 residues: CASRLTGERFEKLFF. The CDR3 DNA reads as TGCGCCAGCAGATTAACAGGGGAGAGGTTTGAAAAACTGTTTTTT. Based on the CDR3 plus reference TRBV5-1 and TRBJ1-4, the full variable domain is KAGVTQTPRYLIKTRGQQVTLSCSPISGHRSVSWYQQTPGQGLQFLFEYFSETQRNKGNFPGRFSGRQFSNSRSEMNVSTLELGDSALYLCASRLTGERFEKLFFGSGTQLSVL.

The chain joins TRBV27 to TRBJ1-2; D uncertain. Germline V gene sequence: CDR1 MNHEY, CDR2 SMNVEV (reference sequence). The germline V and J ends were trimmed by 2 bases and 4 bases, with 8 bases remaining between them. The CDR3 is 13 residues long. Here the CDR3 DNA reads TGTGCCAGCAGTTTAAAGCCAGGCTATGGCTACACCTTC. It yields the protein CASSLKPGYGYTF.

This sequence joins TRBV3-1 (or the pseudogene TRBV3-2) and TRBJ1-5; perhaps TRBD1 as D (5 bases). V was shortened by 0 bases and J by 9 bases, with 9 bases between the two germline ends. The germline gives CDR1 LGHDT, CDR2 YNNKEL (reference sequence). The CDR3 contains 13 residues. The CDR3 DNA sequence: TGTGCCAGCAGCCAAGAAGTGGGGGGGCCCCAGCATTTT. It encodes CASSQEVGGPQHF.

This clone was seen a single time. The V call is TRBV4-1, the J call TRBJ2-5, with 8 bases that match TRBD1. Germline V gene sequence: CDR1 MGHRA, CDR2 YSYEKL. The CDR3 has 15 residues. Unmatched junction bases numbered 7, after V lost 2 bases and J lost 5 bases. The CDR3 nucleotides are TGCGCCAGCAGCCAACCGGACAGGGATATGGAGACCCAGTACTTC. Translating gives CASSQPDRDMETQYF.

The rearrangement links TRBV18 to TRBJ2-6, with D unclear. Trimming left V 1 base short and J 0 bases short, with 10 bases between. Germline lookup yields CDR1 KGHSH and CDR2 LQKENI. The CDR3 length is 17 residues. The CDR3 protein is CASSPRYDISGANVLTF. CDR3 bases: TGTGCCAGCTCACCACGCTACGACATCTCTGGGGCCAACGTCCTGACTTTC.

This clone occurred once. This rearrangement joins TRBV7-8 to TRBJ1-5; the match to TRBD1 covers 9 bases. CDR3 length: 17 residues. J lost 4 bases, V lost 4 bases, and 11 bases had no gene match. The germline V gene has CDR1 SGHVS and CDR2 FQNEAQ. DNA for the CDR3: TGTGCCAGCAGCTCGGACAGGGGAGGTTTTTCTAATCAGCCCCAGCATTTT. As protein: CASSSDRGGFSNQPQHF.

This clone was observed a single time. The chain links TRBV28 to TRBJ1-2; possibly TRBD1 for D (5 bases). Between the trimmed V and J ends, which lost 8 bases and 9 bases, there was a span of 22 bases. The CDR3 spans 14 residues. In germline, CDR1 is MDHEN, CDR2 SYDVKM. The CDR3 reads CASLEGRGYYRYTF. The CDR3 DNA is TGTGCCAGCCTGGAGGGAAGGGGTTATTATCGCTACACCTTC.

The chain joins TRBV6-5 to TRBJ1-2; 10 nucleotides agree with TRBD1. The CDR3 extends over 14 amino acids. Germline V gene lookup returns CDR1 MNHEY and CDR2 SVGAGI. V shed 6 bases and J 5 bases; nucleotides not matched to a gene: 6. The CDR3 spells CASSTGTGAYGYTF. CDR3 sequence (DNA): TGTGCCAGCAGCACCGGGACAGGGGCTTATGGCTACACCTTC.

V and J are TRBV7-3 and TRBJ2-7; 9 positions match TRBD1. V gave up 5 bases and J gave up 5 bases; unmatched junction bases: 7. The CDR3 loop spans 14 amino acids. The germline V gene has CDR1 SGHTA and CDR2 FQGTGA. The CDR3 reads CASSPGTGTHEQYF. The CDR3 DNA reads TGTGCCAGCAGCCCCGGGACAGGGACCCACGAGCAGTACTTC.

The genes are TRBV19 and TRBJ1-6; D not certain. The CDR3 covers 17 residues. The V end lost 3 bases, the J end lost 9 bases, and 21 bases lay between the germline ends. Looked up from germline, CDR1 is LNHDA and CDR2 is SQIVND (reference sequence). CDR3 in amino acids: CASSIPSTGWRTSPLHF. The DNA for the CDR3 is TGTGCCAGTAGTATCCCTTCGACGGGCTGGAGGACTTCACCCCTCCACTTT.

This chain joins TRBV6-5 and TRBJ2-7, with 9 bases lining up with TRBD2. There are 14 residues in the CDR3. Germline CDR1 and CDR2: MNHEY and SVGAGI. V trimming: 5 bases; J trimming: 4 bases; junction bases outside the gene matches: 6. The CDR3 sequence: CASSPSGKGYEQYF. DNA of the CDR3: TGTGCCAGCAGTCCTAGCGGGAAAGGGTACGAGCAGTACTTC.

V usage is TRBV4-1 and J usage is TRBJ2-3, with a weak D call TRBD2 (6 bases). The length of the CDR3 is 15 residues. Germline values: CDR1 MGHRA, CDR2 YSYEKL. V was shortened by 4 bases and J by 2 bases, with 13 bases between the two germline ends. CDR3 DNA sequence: TGCGCCAGCAGCCGTGGCGGGACGATCACAGATACGCAGTATTTT. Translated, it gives CASSRGGTITDTQYF.

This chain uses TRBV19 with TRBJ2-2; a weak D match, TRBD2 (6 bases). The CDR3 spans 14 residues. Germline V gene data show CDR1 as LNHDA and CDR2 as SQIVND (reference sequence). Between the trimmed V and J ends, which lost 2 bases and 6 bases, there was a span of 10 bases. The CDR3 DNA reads TGTGCCAGTAGTATAATCGGGAGATCCGGGGAGCTGTTTTTT. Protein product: CASSIIGRSGELFF.

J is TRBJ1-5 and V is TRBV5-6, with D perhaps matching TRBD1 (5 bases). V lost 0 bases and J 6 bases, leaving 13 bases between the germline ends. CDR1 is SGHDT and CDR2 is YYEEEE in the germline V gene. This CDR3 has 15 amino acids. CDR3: CASSLAGGSGQPQHF. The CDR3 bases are TGTGCCAGCAGCTTGGCGGGGGGGAGCGGTCAGCCCCAGCATTTT.

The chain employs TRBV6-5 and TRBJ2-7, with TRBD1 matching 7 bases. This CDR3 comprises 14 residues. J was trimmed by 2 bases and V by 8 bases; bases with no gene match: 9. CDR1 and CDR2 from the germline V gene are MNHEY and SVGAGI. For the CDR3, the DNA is TGTGCCAGCCACCGGGACAGCTTTCCCTACGAGCAGTACTTC. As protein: CASHRDSFPYEQYF.

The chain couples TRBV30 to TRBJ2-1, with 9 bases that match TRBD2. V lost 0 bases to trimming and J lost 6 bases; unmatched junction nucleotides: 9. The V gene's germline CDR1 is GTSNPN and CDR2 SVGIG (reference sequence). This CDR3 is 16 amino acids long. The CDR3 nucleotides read TGTGCCTGGAGTGTCGCCTGGGTAGCGGGAGTCAATGAGCAGTTCTTC. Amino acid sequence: CAWSVAWVAGVNEQFF. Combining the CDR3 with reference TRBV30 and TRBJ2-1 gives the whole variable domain SQTIHQWPATLVQPVGSPLSLECTVEGTSNPNLYWYRQAAGRGLQLLFYSVGIGQISSEVPQNLSASRPQDRQFILSSKKLLLSDSGFYLCAWSVAWVAGVNEQFFGPGTRLTVL.

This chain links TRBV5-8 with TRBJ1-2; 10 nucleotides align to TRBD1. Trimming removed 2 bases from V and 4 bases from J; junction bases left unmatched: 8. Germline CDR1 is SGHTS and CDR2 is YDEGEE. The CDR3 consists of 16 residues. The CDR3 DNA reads TGTGCCAGCAGCTTCACCGCGGGACAGGGGAGCTATGGCTACACCTTC. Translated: CASSFTAGQGSYGYTF.

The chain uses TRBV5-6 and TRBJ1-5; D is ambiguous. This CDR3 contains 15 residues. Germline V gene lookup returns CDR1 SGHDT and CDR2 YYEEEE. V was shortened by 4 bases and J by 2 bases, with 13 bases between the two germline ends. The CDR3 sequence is CASSRGGLGNQPQHF. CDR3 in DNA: TGTGCCAGCAGCCGAGGAGGGTTAGGCAATCAGCCCCAGCATTTT.

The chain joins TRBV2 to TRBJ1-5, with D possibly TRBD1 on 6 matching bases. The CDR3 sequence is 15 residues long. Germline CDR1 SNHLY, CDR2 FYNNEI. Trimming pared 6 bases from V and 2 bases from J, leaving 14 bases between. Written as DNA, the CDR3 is TGTGCCAGCAGAGCCACAGGGCCAGGCAATCAGCCCCAGCATTTT. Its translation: CASRATGPGNQPQHF.

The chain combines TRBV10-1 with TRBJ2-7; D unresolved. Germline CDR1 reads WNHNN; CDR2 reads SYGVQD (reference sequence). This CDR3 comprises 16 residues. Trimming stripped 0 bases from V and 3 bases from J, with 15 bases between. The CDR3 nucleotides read TGCGCCAGCAGTGAGTCGTCTCAAAATGAGTGCTACGAGCAGTACTTC. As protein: CASSESSQNECYEQYF.

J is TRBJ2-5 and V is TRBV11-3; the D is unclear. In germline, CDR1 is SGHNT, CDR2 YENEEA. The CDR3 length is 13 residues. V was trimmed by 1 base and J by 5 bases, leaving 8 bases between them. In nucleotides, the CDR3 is TGTGCCAGCAGCTTAGGGCCAACGGAGACCCAGTACTTC. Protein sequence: CASSLGPTETQYF. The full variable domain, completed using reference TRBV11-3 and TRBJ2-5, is EAGVVQSPRYKIIEKKQPVAFWCNPISGHNTLYWYLQNLGQGPELLIRYENEEAVDDSQLPKDRFSAERLKGVDSTLKIQPAELGDSAVYLCASSLGPTETQYFGPGTRLLVL.